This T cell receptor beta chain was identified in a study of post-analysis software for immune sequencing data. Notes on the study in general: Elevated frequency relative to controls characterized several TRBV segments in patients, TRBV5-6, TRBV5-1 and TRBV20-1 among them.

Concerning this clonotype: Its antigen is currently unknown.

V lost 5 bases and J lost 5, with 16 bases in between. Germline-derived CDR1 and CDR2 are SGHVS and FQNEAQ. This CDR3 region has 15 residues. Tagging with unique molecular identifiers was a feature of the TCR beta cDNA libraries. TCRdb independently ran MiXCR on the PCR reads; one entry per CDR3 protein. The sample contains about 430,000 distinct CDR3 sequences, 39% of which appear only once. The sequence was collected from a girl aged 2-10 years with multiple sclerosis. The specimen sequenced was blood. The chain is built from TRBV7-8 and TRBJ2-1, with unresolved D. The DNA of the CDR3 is TGTGCCAGCAGCAAAGAGCTATTAGAGGACAATGAGCAGTTCTTC. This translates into CASSKELLEDNEQFF.